A single sample is the source of the 20 T cell receptor beta chains below, sequenced in a study of T cell responses to AZD1222 COVID-19 vaccine. Using immunoSEQ multiplex PCR, the repertoire was profiled, and TCRdb retains in-frame clones only, with some absent. Seen here are about 99,000 clones, 87% observed once, and the top ten hold roughly 2.9%. Sequencing was performed on peripheral blood, taken on day 0 of AZD1222 vaccination. The receptors derive from an adult in good health.

This chain links TRBV9 with TRBJ1-3, with 8 nucleotides matching TRBD1. CDR3 length: 16 residues. Losses at the gene ends were 4 bases for V and 2 bases for J; bases not matched to a gene: 8. Germline V gene sequence: CDR1 SGDLS, CDR2 YYNGEE. CDR3 region: CASSSPRTGTGNTIYF. Here the CDR3 DNA reads TGTGCCAGCAGCTCGCCCCGGACAGGGACTGGAAACACCATATATTTT. Drawing the rest from reference TRBV9 and TRBJ1-3, the complete variable domain is DSGVTQTPKHLITATGQRVTLRCSPRSGDLSVYWYQQSLDQGLQFLIQYYNGEERAKGNILERFSAQQFPDLHSELNLSSLELGDSALYFCASSSPRTGTGNTIYFGEGSWLTVV.

This rearrangement joins TRBV6-5 to TRBJ2-4; D gene ambiguous. V shed 2 bases and J shed 10 bases, with 12 bases lying between them. CDR3 length: 13 amino acids. CDR1 and CDR2 from the germline V gene are MNHEY and SVGAGI. This chain's CDR3 is CASSYPGAGIQYF. The CDR3 DNA reads TGTGCCAGCAGTTACCCCGGTGCTGGGATTCAGTACTTC.

The genes are TRBV3-1 (or the pseudogene TRBV3-2) and TRBJ2-1; no clear D gene. Between the trimmed V and J ends, which lost 0 bases and 4 bases, there was a span of 13 bases. Germline V gives CDR1 LGHDT, CDR2 YNNKEL (reference sequence). This CDR3 is 16 amino acids long. The CDR3 nucleotides are TGTGCCAGCAGCCAAGAGGGTGCCTTGTATTACAATGAGCAGTTCTTC. It yields the protein CASSQEGALYYNEQFF.

The gene calls are TRBV6-5 and TRBJ1-6; D is undetermined. The CDR3 totals 13 residues. V gave up 5 bases and J gave up 7 bases, with 9 bases separating them. From germline, CDR1 is MNHEY and CDR2 SVGAGI. Here the CDR3 reads CASSPDGNSPLHF. Written as DNA, the CDR3 is TGTGCCAGCAGTCCGGACGGGAATTCACCCCTCCACTTT.

This chain joins TRBV9 and TRBJ1-2; the D gene is possibly TRBD1 (5 bases). Per germline, CDR1 SGDLS and CDR2 YYNGEE. This CDR3 comprises 18 residues. V was shortened by 3 bases and J by 3 bases, with 24 bases between the two germline ends. The CDR3 DNA reads as TGTGCCAGCAGCGCTCAAAACCCCGATTTTCCGGGGGACTATGGCTACACCTTC. It encodes CASSAQNPDFPGDYGYTF.

The chain is built from TRBV7-2 and TRBJ2-1; D might be TRBD2 (6 bases). The CDR3 loop spans 15 amino acids. Germline CDR1 and CDR2: SGHTA and FQGNSA. Trimming left V 5 bases short and J 8 bases short, with 19 bases between. This chain's CDR3 is CASSPSVLESDEQFF. For the CDR3, the DNA is TGTGCCAGCAGCCCTAGCGTTTTAGAATCCGATGAGCAGTTCTTC.

This clone came up once. The chain couples TRBV6-2 or TRBV6-3 to TRBJ1-2, with TRBD1 identical over 7 bases. V dropped 5 bases and J dropped 5; count of bases not matched to a gene: 5. The germline CDR1 and CDR2 sequences are MNHEY and SVGEGT. This CDR3 is 13 amino acids long. CDR3 protein: CASSTGVGYGYTF. Here the CDR3 DNA reads TGTGCCAGCAGTACAGGGGTAGGGTATGGCTACACCTTC.

J is TRBJ2-1 and V is TRBV9, with D tentatively TRBD2 (6 bases). The CDR3 totals 15 residues. Trimming took 4 bases from V and 7 from J, leaving 18 bases between them. Looked up from germline, CDR1 is SGDLS and CDR2 is YYNGEE. The CDR3 nucleotides read TGTGCCAGCAGCCTAAGGAGGGCCAACTTTAATGAGCAGTTCTTC. Amino acids: CASSLRRANFNEQFF.

The V and J genes are TRBV6-5 and TRBJ1-2; no reliable D call. Looked up from germline, CDR1 is MNHEY and CDR2 is SVGAGI. The CDR3 spans 12 residues. The ends were cut back, 0 bases at V and 7 bases at J, with 6 bases in the middle. CDR3 nucleotide sequence: TGTGCCAGCAGTTACTCAGGGCTTGGCTACACCTTC. It yields the protein CASSYSGLGYTF.

This clone showed up just once. V gene TRBV6-6 combines with J gene TRBJ2-7; D is unclear. The germline CDR1 and CDR2 sequences are MNHNY and SVGAGI (reference sequence). CDR3 length: 14 residues. The V gene lost 2 bases and the J gene lost 0 bases, with 8 bases spanning the gap. In DNA, the CDR3 is TGTGCCAGCAGTTACCGGCGCGACTCCTACGAGCAGTACGTC. Residues: CASSYRRDSYEQYV.

This clone was recorded a few times. The chain joins TRBV9 to TRBJ2-1, with D tentatively TRBD2 (7 bases). The CDR3 has 17 residues. V lost 3 bases and J 0 bases, leaving 16 bases between the germline ends. Germline V gene data show CDR1 as SGDLS and CDR2 as YYNGEE. CDR3 bases: TGTGCCAGCAGCGCCCGGGGGGACAAGAGCTCCTACAATGAGCAGTTCTTC. This encodes CASSARGDKSSYNEQFF.

This chain links TRBV11-3 with TRBJ2-1, with D hard to call. The CDR3 has 12 residues. The V end lost 8 bases, the J end lost 6 bases, and 11 bases lay between the germline ends. The germline gives CDR1 SGHNT, CDR2 YENEEA. The CDR3 DNA is TGTGCCAGCGGGATCAAAGCCAATGAGCAGTTCTTC. Translating gives CASGIKANEQFF.

This rearrangement joins TRBV6-2 or TRBV6-3 to TRBJ2-1, with 8 bases lining up with TRBD1. Germline trimming cut 1 base from V and 7 bases from J; bases unmatched to any gene: 9. CDR1 and CDR2 from the germline V gene are MNHEY and SVGEGT. The CDR3 extends over 16 amino acids. The CDR3 region has the DNA TGTGCCAGCAGTTACTTGCCAGGGGGCGGCTCGAATGAGCAGTTCTTC. It translates to CASSYLPGGGSNEQFF.

The chain uses TRBV24-1 and TRBJ2-2; no clear D gene. The CDR3 sequence is 14 residues long. Trimming cost V 10 bases and J 0 bases, with 11 bases left between them. Germline loops: CDR1 KGHDR, CDR2 SFDVKD. The CDR3 here is CATSGYPNTGELFF. In DNA, the CDR3 is TGTGCCACGTCGGGCTATCCGAACACCGGGGAGCTGTTTTTT.

The chain combines TRBV19 with TRBJ1-5, with D maybe TRBD1 (6 bases). V was cut by 4 bases and J by 7 bases, with 14 bases left in between. Germline V gene lookup returns CDR1 LNHDA and CDR2 SQIVND (reference sequence). The CDR3 is made up of 14 amino acids. The CDR3 DNA is TGTGCCAGTAGTACACAGGGACGGAAACAGCCCCAGCATTTT. Its protein is CASSTQGRKQPQHF.

The V and J genes are TRBV6-2 or TRBV6-3 and TRBJ1-2; D possibly corresponds to TRBD1 (5 bases). CDR3 length: 12 amino acids. The ends were cut back, 2 bases at V and 8 bases at J, with 9 bases in the middle. Per germline, CDR1 MNHEY and CDR2 SVGEGT. The CDR3 reads CASSYGGYGYTF. The CDR3 nucleotides are TGTGCCAGCAGTTACGGGGGTTACGGCTACACCTTC.

The chain employs TRBV4-3 and TRBJ2-2; D remains ambiguous. Between the trimmed V and J ends, which lost 0 bases and 3 bases, there was a span of 11 bases. The CDR3 runs 16 residues. Germline CDR1 LGHNA, CDR2 YSLEER. The CDR3 is CASSQEFLLDTGELFF. CDR3 in DNA: TGCGCCAGCAGCCAAGAATTTCTCCTGGACACCGGGGAGCTGTTTTTT.

This clone was detected once. This chain connects TRBV11-2 to TRBJ1-5; D may be TRBD1 (5 bases). CDR3 length: 15 residues. The V gene lost 1 base and the J gene lost 6 bases, with 13 bases spanning the gap. The germline V gene has CDR1 SGHAT and CDR2 FQNNGV. CDR3 coding DNA: TGTGCCAGCAGCTTAGTCGGACGGAGGGGTCAGCCCCAGCATTTT. Translated: CASSLVGRRGQPQHF.

This clone has a single count. The genes are TRBV4-3 and TRBJ2-1; D is ambiguous. This CDR3 contains 14 residues. V was shortened by 0 bases and J by 4 bases, with 7 bases between the two germline ends. Germline V gives CDR1 LGHNA, CDR2 YSLEER. Here the CDR3 DNA reads TGCGCCAGCAGCCAAGATCGCAGGTACAATGAGCAGTTCTTC. It codes for CASSQDRRYNEQFF.

About this clone: The junction shows a germline mismatch at one end, possibly a read error. The genes are TRBV5-1 and TRBJ1-4; the D gene is possibly TRBD1 (5 bases). CDR3 length: 16 amino acids. The V gene's germline CDR1 is SGHRS and CDR2 YFSETQ. Here the CDR3 DNA reads TGTGCCAGCAGCTTGACAGCGTCATCAACTAATGAAAAACTGTTTTTT. Translating gives CASSLTASSTNEKLFF. The entire variable domain, with the rest obtained from reference TRBV5-1 and TRBJ1-4, is as follows: KAGVTQTPRYLIKTRGQQVTLSCSPISGHRSVSWYQQTPGQGLQFLFEYFSETQRNKGNFPGRFSGRQFSNSRSEMNVSTLELGDSALYLCASSLTASSTNEKLFFGSGTQLSVL.